This T cell receptor (beta chain) was retrieved from a study of blood T cell repertoires in COVID-19. Study as a whole: The United States, Italy and Spain provided the acute and convalescent COVID-19 samples.

Germline lookup yields CDR1 GTSNPN and CDR2 SVGIG (reference sequence). The CDR3 runs to 14 residues. V lost 2 bases, J lost 0 bases, and 8 bases lay in between. This table comes from immunoSEQ multiplex PCR, and its TCRdb copy is limited to in-frame clones, with some not included. This repertoire shows roughly 87,000 clones, roughly 70% found once; its top ten account for roughly an eighth. The chain carries TRBV30 and TRBJ1-5, with TRBD1 as a possible D gene (5 bases). Sequencing was performed on peripheral blood. This TCR derives from a woman aged 80 or over with acute or convalescent COVID-19. Written as DNA, the CDR3 is TGTGCCTGGAGTCGCGGGACTAGCAATCAGCCCCAGCATTTT. This encodes CAWSRGTSNQPQHF.